Sequencing of this T cell receptor (beta chain) was carried out in a study of T cell repertoires in cytomegalovirus infection. TCRdb reanalysed the reads using MiXCR and keeps one entry per CDR3 protein. This table holds about 900,000 distinct CDR3 sequences, approximately 31% found once. This clonotype was picked up a small number of times. Its antigen is not identified. V lost 2 bases to trimming and J lost 4 bases; unmatched junction nucleotides: 2. This CDR3 has 15 residues. This chain links TRBV12-3 or TRBV12-4 with TRBJ2-1, with 10 bases aligning to TRBD1. Sample: cultured CD8+ T cells from PBMCs, taken from culture after CMV antigen stimulation. The sequence came from a human donor in good health (CMV status not recorded). Some clones in this sample may be carry-over from other donors' samples. DNA for the CDR3: TGTGCCAGCAGTTTACAGGGACAGGGGTACAATGAGCAGTTCTTC. Amino acids: CASSLQGQGYNEQFF.